This T cell receptor beta chain appears in the sequencing data of a study of T cells in localized non-small cell lung cancer. Findings and caveats of the study: Density of T cells in blood, when higher, went with longer overall survival. Out of the top 100 tumor clones, a median about 58 were seen in adjacent lung. Among the tissues sampled, uninvolved adjacent lung had the highest T cell clonality, above tumor.

Repertoires were generated with immunoSEQ multiplex PCR, while TCRdb's copy carries only in-frame clones and drops some. Of approximately 67,000 clones in the sample, approximately 85% are singletons; the top ten hold 13%. With respect to this clone: The antigen is not known.

The germline V gene has CDR1 SGHAT and CDR2 FQNNGV. The length of the CDR3 is 16 residues. Trimming removed 7 bases at V and 1 base at J, with 18 bases between. Sequencing was performed on peripheral blood, taken before any cancer treatment. The rearrangement links TRBV11-2 to TRBJ2-3; no firm D call. The sequence was obtained from a female donor of 60 years or more with stage I lung adenocarcinoma. The CDR3 sequence is CASTSLGGMGTDTQYF. CDR3 sequence (DNA): TGTGCCAGCACCTCGTTGGGTGGCATGGGCACAGATACGCAGTATTTT.